This T cell receptor beta chain comes out of a study of Ad26.COV2.S vaccination and SARS-CoV-2 variants. Whole-study context: Doses of Ad26.COV2.S were injected into muscle once or twice, 56 days apart. Study conclusions and caveats: Spike-specific CD8+ and CD4+ T cell responses reportedly showed substantial breadth after vaccination.

Turning to this clone: Its antigen remains unidentified.

Data came from immunoSEQ multiplex PCR; TCRdb stores just in-frame clones and leaves some out. The data show approximately 250,000 clones, with around 88% seen just once and just under 3% held by the top ten. As for treatment: roughly 20 received Ad26.COV2.S at low or high dose, single or two shots; several received placebo; per-sample allocation not given. All samples were drawn on day 63, counting from the first vaccine or placebo injection. The individual, an adult aged 18-55 years, was a donor in Boston. Built on an Ad26 vector, the vaccine expressed Wuhan-strain SARS-CoV-2 spike. The CDR3 is made up of 15 amino acids. Germline V gene lookup returns CDR1 MGHDK and CDR2 SYGVNS. Trimming stripped 5 bases from V and 5 bases from J, with 19 bases between.

The source is a person aged 18-65 years who received the Ad26.COV2.S COVID-19 vaccine or a placebo. This sequence joins TRBV25-1 and TRBJ2-7; D possibly corresponds to TRBD2 (6 bases). Here the sequenced sample was peripheral blood, taken in a trial of Ad26.COV2.S vaccine versus placebo. CDR3: CASSTCWRGLHEQYV. DNA of the CDR3: TGTGCCAGCAGTACATGCTGGAGGGGTCTTCACGAGCAGTACGTC.